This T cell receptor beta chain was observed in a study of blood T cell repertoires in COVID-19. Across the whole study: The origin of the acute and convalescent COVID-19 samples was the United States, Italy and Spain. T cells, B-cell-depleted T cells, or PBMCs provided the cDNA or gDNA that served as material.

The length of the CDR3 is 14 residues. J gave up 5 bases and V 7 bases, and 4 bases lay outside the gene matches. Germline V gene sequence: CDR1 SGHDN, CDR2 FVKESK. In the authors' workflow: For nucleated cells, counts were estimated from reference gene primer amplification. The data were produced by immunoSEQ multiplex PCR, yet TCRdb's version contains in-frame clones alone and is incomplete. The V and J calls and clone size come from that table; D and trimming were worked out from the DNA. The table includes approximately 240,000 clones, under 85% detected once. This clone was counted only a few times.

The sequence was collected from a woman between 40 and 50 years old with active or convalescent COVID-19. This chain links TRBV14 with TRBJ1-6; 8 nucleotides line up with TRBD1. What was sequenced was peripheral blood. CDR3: CASKSGGHNSPLHF. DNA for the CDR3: TGTGCCAGCAAGTCAGGGGGCCATAATTCACCCCTCCACTTT.